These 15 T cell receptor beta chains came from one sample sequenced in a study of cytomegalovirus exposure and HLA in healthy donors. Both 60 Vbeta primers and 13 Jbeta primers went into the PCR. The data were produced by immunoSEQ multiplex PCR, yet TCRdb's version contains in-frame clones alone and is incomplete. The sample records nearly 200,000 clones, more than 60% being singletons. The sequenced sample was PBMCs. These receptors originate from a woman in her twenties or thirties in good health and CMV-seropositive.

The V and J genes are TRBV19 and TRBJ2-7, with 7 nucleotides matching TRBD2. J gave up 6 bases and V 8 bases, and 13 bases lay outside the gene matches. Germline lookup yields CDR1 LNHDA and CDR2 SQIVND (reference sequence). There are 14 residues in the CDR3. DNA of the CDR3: TGTGCCAGTTCTCGCGGGGGAATCGCGTTCGAGCAGTACTTC. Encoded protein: CASSRGGIAFEQYF.

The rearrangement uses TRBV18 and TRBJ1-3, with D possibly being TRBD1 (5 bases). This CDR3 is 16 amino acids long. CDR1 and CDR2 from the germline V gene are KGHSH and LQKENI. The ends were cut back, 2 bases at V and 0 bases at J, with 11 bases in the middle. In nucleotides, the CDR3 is TGTGCCAGCTCACCAGAAGGGGTCTTCTCTGGAAACACCATATATTTT. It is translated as CASSPEGVFSGNTIYF.

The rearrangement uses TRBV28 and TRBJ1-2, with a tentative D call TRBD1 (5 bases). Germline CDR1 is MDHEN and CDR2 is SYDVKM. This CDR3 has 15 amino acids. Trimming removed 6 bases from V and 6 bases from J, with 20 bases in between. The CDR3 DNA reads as TGTGCCAGCAGCTTCGGGTATCTGCGGGGACATGGCTACACCTTC. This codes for CASSFGYLRGHGYTF.

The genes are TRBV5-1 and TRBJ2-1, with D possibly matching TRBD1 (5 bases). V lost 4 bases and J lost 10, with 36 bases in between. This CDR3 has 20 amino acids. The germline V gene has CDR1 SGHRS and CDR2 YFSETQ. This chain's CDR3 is CASSATQGATFPRTPDEQFF. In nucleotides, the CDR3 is TGCGCCAGCAGCGCCACCCAGGGCGCGACTTTCCCCCGGACGCCGGACGAGCAGTTCTTC. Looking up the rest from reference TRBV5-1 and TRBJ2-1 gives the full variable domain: KAGVTQTPRYLIKTRGQQVTLSCSPISGHRSVSWYQQTPGQGLQFLFEYFSETQRNKGNFPGRFSGRQFSNSRSEMNVSTLELGDSALYLCASSATQGATFPRTPDEQFFGPGTRLTVL.

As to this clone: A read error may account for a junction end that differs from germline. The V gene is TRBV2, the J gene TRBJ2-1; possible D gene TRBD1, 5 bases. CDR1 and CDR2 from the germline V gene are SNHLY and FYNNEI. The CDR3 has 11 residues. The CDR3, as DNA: TGTGCCAGCAGTGAAGACAGGCGAGTGGTCTTC. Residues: CASSEDRRVVF. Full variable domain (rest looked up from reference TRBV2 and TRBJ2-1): EPEVTQTPSHQVTQMGQEVILRCVPISNHLYFYWYRQILGQKVEFLVSFYNNEISEKSEIFDDQFSVERPDGSNFTLKIRSTKLEDSAMYFCASSEDRRVVFGPGTRLTVL.

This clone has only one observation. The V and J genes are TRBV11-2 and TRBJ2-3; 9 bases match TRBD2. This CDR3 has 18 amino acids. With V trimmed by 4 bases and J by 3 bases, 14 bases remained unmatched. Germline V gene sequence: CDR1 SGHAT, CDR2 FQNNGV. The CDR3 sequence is CASSSRGSGGFWTDTQYF. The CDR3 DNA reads TGTGCCAGCAGCTCGCGGGGTAGCGGGGGATTTTGGACAGATACGCAGTATTTT.

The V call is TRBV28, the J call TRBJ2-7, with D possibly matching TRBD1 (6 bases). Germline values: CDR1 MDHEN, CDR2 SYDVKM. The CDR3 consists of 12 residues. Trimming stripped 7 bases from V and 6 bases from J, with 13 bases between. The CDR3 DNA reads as TGTGCCAGCACCCCAGGGGCCTCCGAGCAGTACTTC. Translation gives CASTPGASEQYF.

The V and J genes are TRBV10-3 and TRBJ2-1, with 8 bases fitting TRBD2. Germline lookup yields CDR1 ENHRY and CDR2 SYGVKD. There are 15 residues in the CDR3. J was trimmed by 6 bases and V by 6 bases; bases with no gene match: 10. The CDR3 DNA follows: TGTGCCATCAGGGAAACCGGGACTAGTATCAATGAGCAGTTCTTC. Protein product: CAIRETGTSINEQFF.

The CDR3 spells CASSYSPRTQTYEQYF. Written as DNA, the CDR3 is TGTGCCAGCAGTTACTCCCCCCGAACCCAGACCTACGAGCAGTACTTC. V gene TRBV6-6 combines with J gene TRBJ2-7; no clear D gene. Looked up from germline, CDR1 is MNHNY and CDR2 is SVGAGI (reference sequence). This CDR3 spans 16 amino acids. V was clipped by 0 bases and J by 2 bases, with 14 bases between them.

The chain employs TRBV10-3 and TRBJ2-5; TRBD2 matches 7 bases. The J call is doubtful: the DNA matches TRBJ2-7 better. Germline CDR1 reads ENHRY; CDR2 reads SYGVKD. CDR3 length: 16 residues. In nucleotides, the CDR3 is TGTGCCATCAGTGCCCGTTTGGCGGGGGACTCCTACGAGCAGTACTTC. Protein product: CAISARLAGDSYEQYF.

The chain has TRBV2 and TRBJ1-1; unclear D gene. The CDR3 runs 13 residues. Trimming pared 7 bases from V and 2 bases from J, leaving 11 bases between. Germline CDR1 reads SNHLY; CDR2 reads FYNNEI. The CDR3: CASTPETNTEAFF. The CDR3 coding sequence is TGTGCCAGCACCCCCGAAACAAACACTGAAGCTTTCTTT.

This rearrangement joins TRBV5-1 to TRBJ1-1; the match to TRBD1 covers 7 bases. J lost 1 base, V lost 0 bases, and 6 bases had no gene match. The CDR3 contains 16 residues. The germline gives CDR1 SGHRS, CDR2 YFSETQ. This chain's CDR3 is CASSLGGTAQNTEAFF. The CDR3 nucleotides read TGCGCCAGCAGCTTGGGGGGGACAGCTCAGAACACTGAAGCTTTCTTT.

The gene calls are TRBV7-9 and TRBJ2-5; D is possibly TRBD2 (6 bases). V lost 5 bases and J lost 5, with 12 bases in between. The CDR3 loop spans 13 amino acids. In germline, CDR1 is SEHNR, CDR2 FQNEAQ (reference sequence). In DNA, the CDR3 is TGTGCCAGCAGCCGCAGCGGGCGGGAGACCCAGTACTTC. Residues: CASSRSGRETQYF. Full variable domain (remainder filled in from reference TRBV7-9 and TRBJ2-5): DTGVSQNPRHKITKRGQNVTFRCDPISEHNRLYWYRQTLGQGPEFLTYFQNEAQLEKSRLLSDRFSAERPKGSFSTLEIQRTEQGDSAMYLCASSRSGRETQYFGPGTRLLVL.

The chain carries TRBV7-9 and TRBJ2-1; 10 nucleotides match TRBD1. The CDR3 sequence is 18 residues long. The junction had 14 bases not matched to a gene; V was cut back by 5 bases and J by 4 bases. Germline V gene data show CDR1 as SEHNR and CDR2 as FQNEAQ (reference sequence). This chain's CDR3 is CASSPLPGQGVGYNEQFF. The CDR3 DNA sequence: TGTGCCAGCAGCCCGTTACCTGGACAGGGGGTGGGATACAATGAGCAGTTCTTC.

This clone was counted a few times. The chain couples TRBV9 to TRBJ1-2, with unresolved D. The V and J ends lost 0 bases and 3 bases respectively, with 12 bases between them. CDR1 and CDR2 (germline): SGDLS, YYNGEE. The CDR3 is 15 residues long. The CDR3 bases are TGTGCCAGCAGCGTAGATGTGGGCCGCCACTATGGCTACACCTTC. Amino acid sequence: CASSVDVGRHYGYTF.